A selection of T cell receptor beta chains follows, all from one sample in a study of early T cells in non-severe SARS-CoV-2 infection. TCRdb called the 5' RACE reads again in MiXCR, with one record for every CDR3 protein. The sample has under 85,000 distinct CDR3 sequences, about an eighth seen once. Sample: whole blood, taken at baseline. These receptors were collected from an adult who was a healthcare worker with PCR-confirmed SARS-CoV-2 infection or an uninfected control (not recorded which). Both conserved end residues are part of each CDR3. Only part of the rows carry a size: once, few, many, or a class if the clone is expanded.

J: TRBJ2-1
V: TRBV28
size: -
CDR3: CASSLWGRDSHNEQFF

J: TRBJ2-3
V: TRBV2
size: -
CDR3: CASGDRTDTQYF

J: TRBJ2-3
V: TRBV27
size: many
CDR3: CASSFTGGRTDTQYF

J: TRBJ1-1
V: TRBV30
size: few
CDR3: CAWRGTGGTEAFF

J: TRBJ2-7
V: TRBV6-5
size: many
CDR3: CASSPDRRPYEQYF

J: TRBJ2-5
V: TRBV20-1
size: -
CDR3: CSASQLAGARETQYF

J: TRBJ1-1
V: TRBV20-1
size: many
CDR3: CSARDPDRATEAFF

J: TRBJ1-3
V: TRBV7-2
size: many
CDR3: CASSFDSLSSGNTIYF

J: TRBJ2-1
V: TRBV29-1
size: few
CDR3: CSVDGQSSYNEQFF

J: TRBJ2-3
V: TRBV7-3
size: many
CDR3: CASSSQRTDTQYF

J: TRBJ1-4
V: TRBV30
size: many
CDR3: CASRLGEKLFF

J: TRBJ1-1
V: TRBV4-1
size: -
CDR3: CASIRGGRNTEAFF

J: TRBJ1-3
V: TRBV7-2
size: few
CDR3: CASRQDSSGNTIYF

J: TRBJ2-2
V: TRBV6-2/TRBV6-3
size: -
CDR3: CASSYSPEVGELFF

J: TRBJ2-7
V: TRBV6-6
size: many
CDR3: CASSYLTGEQYF

J: TRBJ1-1
V: TRBV29-1
size: few
CDR3: CSAAGKFVTEAFF

J: TRBJ1-4
V: TRBV19
size: -
CDR3: CASSVQLTNEKLFF

J: TRBJ1-5
V: TRBV2
size: few
CDR3: CASSRRTGGRQPQHF

J: TRBJ2-7
V: TRBV6-1
size: few
CDR3: CASSEGHGSYEQYF

J: TRBJ2-2
V: TRBV7-8
size: -
CDR3: CASRQLAQTGELFF

J: TRBJ1-4
V: TRBV7-9
size: -
CDR3: CASSFSQPVREKLFF

J: TRBJ2-1
V: TRBV5-5
size: many
CDR3: CASSFGQGWNEQFF

J: TRBJ2-7
V: TRBV29-1
size: once
CDR3: CSPALEQYF

J: TRBJ2-1
V: TRBV7-9
size: -
CDR3: CASSVLTSGRDNEQFF

J: TRBJ1-6
V: TRBV7-9
size: -
CDR3: CASSPPSGIPYF

J: TRBJ2-3
V: TRBV9
size: few
CDR3: CASSVEGTETDTQYF

J: TRBJ2-5
V: TRBV4-1
size: -
CDR3: CASSQFGAQYF

J: TRBJ2-3
V: TRBV5-1
size: -
CDR3: CASSKGTMYDTQYF

J: TRBJ2-2
V: TRBV11-2
size: -
CDR3: CVSSEDRNTGELFF

J: TRBJ2-3
V: TRBV7-2
size: many
CDR3: CASSPGRSAGTDTQYF

J: TRBJ2-1
V: TRBV15
size: many
CDR3: CATSRDRFGDNYNEQFF

J: TRBJ2-7
V: TRBV6-1
size: few
CDR3: CASSEGGRVEQYF

J: TRBJ2-5
V: TRBV7-9
size: once
CDR3: CASSATSGGSGTQYF

J: TRBJ2-7
V: TRBV11-2
size: few
CDR3: CASSSAGGPYEQYF

J: TRBJ1-6
V: TRBV10-3
size: -
CDR3: CAISESGQASSYNSPLHF

J: TRBJ2-7
V: TRBV21-1
size: few
CDR3: CASPRCDFSYEQYF

J: TRBJ2-1
V: TRBV12-3/TRBV12-4
size: -
CDR3: CASSLALTSDSYNEQFF

J: TRBJ2-7
V: TRBV5-1
size: -
CDR3: CASSGTVSYEQYF

J: TRBJ2-2
V: TRBV29-1
size: many
CDR3: CSVGSPGELFF

J: TRBJ1-1
V: TRBV19
size: -
CDR3: CASSIGQGNTEAFF

J: TRBJ2-2
V: TRBV4-3
size: many
CDR3: CASSRGDRGNTGELFF

J: TRBJ2-5
V: TRBV20-1
size: many
CDR3: CSAMTYRAAGETQYF

J: TRBJ2-5
V: TRBV7-2
size: many
CDR3: CASSPAGTQETQYF

J: TRBJ2-7
V: TRBV5-6
size: once
CDR3: CASSWDRGQYEQYF

J: TRBJ2-1
V: TRBV7-9
size: -
CDR3: CASSLSGGWTYNEQFF

J: TRBJ2-5
V: TRBV21-1
size: -
CDR3: CASSPSAQETQYF

J: TRBJ2-1
V: TRBV20-1
size: many
CDR3: CSASRDDNNEQFF

J: TRBJ2-2
V: TRBV5-6
size: -
CDR3: CASSLAISEELFF

J: TRBJ2-1
V: TRBV11-2
size: -
CDR3: CASRKYRDRGYNEQFF

J: TRBJ2-5
V: TRBV7-9
size: -
CDR3: CASSLRGSHQETQYF

J: TRBJ2-1
V: TRBV4-1
size: many
CDR3: CASSPFMTSNNEQFF

J: TRBJ2-5
V: TRBV7-7
size: -
CDR3: CASSAVGLASVETQYF

J: TRBJ2-7
V: TRBV4-2
size: few
CDR3: CASSRRDEKTYEQYF

J: TRBJ2-2
V: TRBV29-1
size: few
CDR3: CSTRMGNTGELFF

J: TRBJ2-2
V: TRBV28
size: few
CDR3: CASSSGALNTGELFF

J: TRBJ2-7
V: TRBV7-8
size: many
CDR3: CASSSRYGSSSYEQYF